The rows below give T cell receptor beta chains drawn from one sample of a study of T cell repertoires in cytomegalovirus infection. TCRdb fed the reads into MiXCR, producing one record per CDR3 protein. The sample has approximately 700,000 distinct CDR3 sequences, roughly a third seen once. Sequenced: PBMCs. Every receptor here comes from a human donor in good health (CMV status not recorded). Some clones in this sample may be carry-over from other donors' samples. CDR3s include the opening cysteine and the closing phenylalanine or tryptophan. A D gene is named only where the DNA matches it firmly. Not every row has a clone size; where given, it reads once, few, many or a size class.

CDR3aa | CDR3nt | len | j_gene | abundance | d_gene | v_gene
CATSGGRWNYGYTF | TGTGCCACCAGCGGGGGACGGTGGAACTATGGCTACACCTTC | 14 | TRBJ1-2 | - | - | TRBV15
CAWRQRAANTEAFF | TGTGCCTGGAGGCAGCGGGCTGCGAACACTGAAGCTTTCTTT | 14 | TRBJ1-1 | - | - | TRBV30
CASRRGGAAGGYTF | TGTGCCAGCAGGCGCGGGGGGGCGGCCGGTGGCTACACCTTC | 14 | TRBJ1-2 | - | - | TRBV12-3/TRBV12-4
CAISLKTGFNTEAFF | TGTGCCATTAGTCTCAAGACAGGGTTTAACACTGAAGCTTTCTTT | 15 | TRBJ1-1 | - | TRBD1 | TRBV19
CASSETLVSTVAKNIQYF | TGTGCCAGCAGCGAGACTTTAGTTTCGACGGTAGCCAAAAACATTCAGTACTTC | 18 | TRBJ2-4 | - | - | TRBV2
CASSLVVGPGGEQYF | TGTGCCAGCAGTTTAGTAGTGGGGCCTGGCGGCGAGCAGTACTTC | 15 | TRBJ2-7 | few | - | TRBV12-3/TRBV12-4
CASSTGQGREAFF | TGTGCCAGCAGCACCGGACAGGGTCGAGAAGCTTTCTTT | 13 | TRBJ1-1 | many | TRBD1 | TRBV7-8
CASSFRAGGLGYTF | TGTGCCAGCAGTTTTCGGGCAGGGGGCTTGGGCTACACCTTC | 14 | TRBJ1-2 | few | TRBD1 | TRBV28
CASSTIQGGSTEAFF | TGTGCCAGCAGCACCATTCAGGGTGGGAGCACTGAAGCTTTCTTT | 15 | TRBJ1-1 | - | - | TRBV7-9
CASTLTASNYGYTF | TGTGCCAGCACGCTGACAGCATCTAACTATGGCTACACCTTC | 14 | TRBJ1-2 | many | - | TRBV7-2
CASNLANTDTQYF | TGTGCCAGCAATCTGGCTAACACAGATACGCAGTATTTT | 13 | TRBJ2-3 | few | - | TRBV12-3/TRBV12-4
CASNLGVGTPLDTQYF | TGTGCCAGCAACTTAGGGGTAGGGACTCCTCTCGATACGCAGTATTTT | 16 | TRBJ2-3 | few | - | TRBV11-2
CASSPKKTRADTQYF | TGTGCCAGCAGTCCTAAAAAGACTAGGGCAGATACGCAGTATTTT | 15 | TRBJ2-3 | many | - | TRBV28
CASSPVDRAEGYTF | TGTGCCAGCAGCCCGGTGGACAGGGCCGAAGGCTACACCTTC | 14 | TRBJ1-2 | few | TRBD1 | TRBV27
CASSQPLEGINTEAFF | TGTGCCAGCAGCCAACCCCTCGAGGGTATAAACACTGAAGCTTTCTTT | 16 | TRBJ1-1 | once | - | TRBV7-9
CASSLTAGGRTEAFF | TGTGCCAGCAGTTTAACGGCAGGGGGTCGGACTGAAGCTTTCTTT | 15 | TRBJ1-1 | - | TRBD1 | TRBV27
CASSRRGQGINEQPQHF | TGTGCCAGCTCACGACGGGGACAGGGGATTAATGAGCAGCCCCAGCATTTT | 17 | TRBJ1-5 | - | TRBD1 | TRBV18
CASSLDRDRGPGQPQHF | TGTGCCAGCAGCTTGGACCGGGACAGGGGGCCGGGGCAGCCCCAGCATTTT | 17 | TRBJ1-5 | few | TRBD1 | TRBV7-6
CASSPWGLRMNTEAFF | TGTGCCAGCAGCCCGTGGGGGCTGCGGATGAACACTGAAGCTTTCTTT | 16 | TRBJ1-1 | - | - | TRBV6-5
CASSENPGSNYGYTF | TGTGCCAGCAGTGAAAATCCAGGCTCCAACTATGGCTACACCTTC | 15 | TRBJ1-2 | few | - | TRBV6-1
CASKKTGGSYNEQFF | TGTGCCAGCAAGAAGACAGGGGGTAGCTACAATGAGCAGTTCTTC | 15 | TRBJ2-1 | few | TRBD1 | TRBV6-5
CASSPNYKPTGSSGYTF | TGTGCCAGCAGCCCGAACTACAAACCGACGGGGAGTAGTGGCTACACCTTC | 17 | TRBJ1-2 | - | - | TRBV5-6
CASSFFQGVYNEQFF | TGTGCCAGCAGTTTCTTCCAGGGGGTTTACAATGAGCAGTTCTTC | 15 | TRBJ2-1 | - | TRBD1 | TRBV28
CASSLKVMNTEAFF | TGTGCCAGCAGCTTAAAGGTGATGAACACTGAAGCTTTCTTT | 14 | TRBJ1-1 | - | - | TRBV7-6
CAITRGGSGRSYEQYF | TGTGCCATTACGCGGGGGGGTAGCGGGAGGTCCTACGAGCAGTACTTC | 16 | TRBJ2-7 | few | TRBD2 | TRBV28
CASSLGDRYNQPQHF | TGTGCCAGCAGCTTGGGAGACAGATACAATCAGCCCCAGCATTTT | 15 | TRBJ1-5 | - | - | TRBV5-6
CASTRKGSFTEAFF | TGTGCCAGCACCCGGAAGGGGTCGTTTACTGAAGCTTTCTTT | 14 | TRBJ1-1 | - | - | TRBV2
CASSFLGGTDTQYF | TGTGCCAGCAGCTTTCTAGGGGGCACAGATACGCAGTATTTT | 14 | TRBJ2-3 | many | - | TRBV7-2
CASFEGTGGNQPQHF | TGTGCCAGCTTTGAAGGGACAGGGGGCAATCAGCCCCAGCATTTT | 15 | TRBJ1-5 | - | TRBD1 | TRBV6-1
CASSLGTGGEGYTF | TGTGCCAGCAGCTTGGGGACAGGAGGAGAGGGCTACACCTTC | 14 | TRBJ1-2 | - | TRBD1 | TRBV7-3
CASRRLGQGNYGYTF | TGTGCCAGCAGGCGCCTGGGACAGGGGAACTATGGCTACACCTTC | 15 | TRBJ1-2 | - | TRBD1 | TRBV27
CAIDIVARGTDTQYF | TGTGCCATCGATATCGTAGCACGGGGCACAGATACGCAGTATTTT | 15 | TRBJ2-3 | few | - | TRBV10-3
CASSLDGAGKNIQYF | TGTGCCAGCAGCTTGGACGGGGCAGGCAAAAACATTCAGTACTTC | 15 | TRBJ2-4 | - | - | TRBV5-4
CAWNQRGQGARQPQHF | TGTGCCTGGAATCAAAGGGGACAGGGGGCCCGCCAGCCCCAGCATTTT | 16 | TRBJ1-5 | - | TRBD1 | TRBV30
CASSALAGGLGTDTQYF | TGTGCCAGCAGTGCCTTAGCGGGAGGGCTTGGCACAGATACGCAGTATTTT | 17 | TRBJ2-3 | - | TRBD2 | TRBV6-1
CASSLTGQATATNEKLFF | TGTGCCAGCTCACTGACGGGACAGGCGACTGCAACTAATGAAAAACTGTTTTTT | 18 | TRBJ1-4 | - | TRBD1 | TRBV18
CAWSVAMNTEAFF | TGTGCCTGGAGTGTGGCTATGAACACTGAAGCTTTCTTT | 13 | TRBJ1-1 | few | - | TRBV30
CASSLSTLDRVIQETQYF | TGTGCCAGCAGCTTAAGCACCCTGGACAGGGTAATCCAAGAGACCCAGTACTTC | 18 | TRBJ2-5 | many | TRBD1 | TRBV7-2
CASSLVSQLTEAFF | TGTGCCAGCAGCTTAGTGTCACAACTTACTGAAGCTTTCTTT | 14 | TRBJ1-1 | - | - | TRBV11-1
CASSPTEGYNEQFF | TGTGCCAGCAGCCCGACTGAGGGGTACAATGAGCAGTTCTTC | 14 | TRBJ2-1 | - | - | TRBV14
CSVTPDRPAYEQYF | TGCAGCGTGACGCCGGACCGCCCGGCCTACGAGCAGTACTTC | 14 | TRBJ2-7 | few | - | TRBV29-1
CASSFQTGVTEAFF | TGTGCCAGCAGCTTCCAAACGGGGGTTACTGAAGCTTTCTTT | 14 | TRBJ1-1 | many | - | TRBV7-9
CASNRGGTYSNQPQHF | TGTGCCAGCAACAGAGGGGGGACTTATAGCAATCAGCCCCAGCATTTT | 16 | TRBJ1-5 | - | - | TRBV6-2/TRBV6-3
CASSYGGGAGLVDEQYF | TGTGCCAGCAGCTACGGCGGGGGGGCCGGATTGGTGGACGAGCAGTACTTC | 17 | TRBJ2-7 | - | TRBD2 | TRBV5-4
CSAERGQGKGGRGYTF | TGCAGTGCTGAAAGGGGACAGGGGAAAGGGGGTAGGGGCTACACCTTC | 16 | TRBJ1-2 | few | TRBD1 | TRBV20-1
CASSLGRSITDTQYF | TGTGCCAGCAGCCTTGGGAGGAGTATCACAGATACGCAGTATTTT | 15 | TRBJ2-3 | - | - | TRBV12-3/TRBV12-4
CASTPPPGHVLISYNEQFF | TGTGCCAGCACCCCACCACCGGGGCACGTTCTTATCTCCTACAATGAGCAGTTCTTC | 19 | TRBJ2-1 | - | - | TRBV12-3/TRBV12-4
CASSQEVRVTSISEKLFF | TGTGCCAGCAGCCAAGAAGTGAGGGTAACGTCTATCAGCGAAAAACTGTTTTTT | 18 | TRBJ1-4 | - | - | TRBV4-1
CASSLQLGYTF | TGTGCCAGCAGTCTACAACTTGGCTACACCTTC | 11 | TRBJ1-2 | few | - | TRBV12-3/TRBV12-4
CARARGQGLFYGYTF | TGTGCCCGCGCCCGTGGCCAGGGCCTCTTCTATGGCTACACCTTC | 15 | TRBJ1-2 | - | - | TRBV6-4
CASSLGGPPRDEQFF | TGTGCCAGCAGCTTAGGGGGTCCTCCTCGGGATGAGCAGTTCTTC | 15 | TRBJ2-1 | few | - | TRBV7-9